Presented here are 18 T cell receptor beta chains from one specimen sequenced in a study of T cell changes during pregnancy in multiple sclerosis. Assay used: immunoSEQ multiplex PCR; TCRdb lists only in-frame clones, some missing. Of roughly 69,000 clones in the sample, around nine tenths were seen once. The sequencing used CD4+ T cells from peripheral blood mononuclear cells, collected in the third trimester of pregnancy. The origin of the receptors is a female donor in good health, enrolled as a control in a pregnancy study.

The chain couples TRBV7-2 to TRBJ1-1; 8 bases agree with TRBD1. CDR3 length: 12 amino acids. Germline V gives CDR1 SGHTA, CDR2 FQGNSA. V gave up 7 bases and J gave up 11 bases; unmatched junction bases: 9. In nucleotides, the CDR3 is TGTGCCAGCACCCGACCCAGGGGGCATGCTTTCTTT. Encoded protein: CASTRPRGHAFF.

The rearrangement links TRBV27 to TRBJ1-4, with D unclear. V gave up 5 bases and J gave up 0 bases, with 10 bases separating them. Germline V lookup: CDR1 MNHEY, CDR2 SMNVEV (reference sequence). This CDR3 region has 15 residues. This CDR3 reads CASSRDFATNEKLFF. As DNA, the CDR3 is TGTGCCAGCAGTCGCGACTTTGCAACTAATGAAAAACTGTTTTTT.

The CDR3 DNA follows: TGTGCCAGCAGTAAAGAACTGGGACAAGCCTACGAGCAGTACTTC. It translates to CASSKELGQAYEQYF. The chain combines TRBV6-5 with TRBJ2-7, with D perhaps matching TRBD1 (6 bases). CDR3 length: 15 residues. The V end was cut by 5 bases, the J end by 2 bases, with 16 bases between. Germline CDR1 MNHEY, CDR2 SVGAGI.

V usage is TRBV11-3 and J usage is TRBJ2-1; TRBD2 matches at 11 bases. CDR3 size: 16 residues. V lost 1 base and J lost 7; bases outside the gene matches: 6. Germline CDR1 and CDR2: SGHNT and YENEEA. The CDR3 region has the DNA TGTGCCAGCAGCTTAGGAATAGCGGGGGGGACGAATGAGCAGTTCTTC. It translates to CASSLGIAGGTNEQFF.

This chain connects TRBV7-8 to TRBJ1-1; D might be TRBD1 (5 bases). The CDR3 runs 13 residues. V lost 7 bases and J 3 bases, leaving 12 bases between the germline ends. Germline CDR1 SGHVS, CDR2 FQNEAQ. The CDR3 spells CASTYRQYTEAFF. The CDR3 DNA is TGTGCCAGCACCTATAGACAGTACACTGAAGCTTTCTTT.

The J gene is TRBJ2-7, the V gene TRBV5-5, with a possible D match to TRBD2 (6 bases). V was shortened by 3 bases and J by 1 base, with 14 bases between the two germline ends. Germline-derived CDR1 and CDR2 are SGHKS and YYEKEE (reference sequence). The CDR3 runs 15 residues. CDR3 DNA: TGTGCCAGCAGCTACGGAGGGGTAGTTTCCTACGAGCAGTACTTC. This sequence encodes CASSYGGVVSYEQYF. Full variable domain (remainder filled in from reference TRBV5-5 and TRBJ2-7): DAGVTQSPTHLIKTRGQQVTLRCSPISGHKSVSWYQQVLGQGPQFIFQYYEKEERGRGNFPDRFSARQFPNYSSELNVNALLLGDSALYLCASSYGGVVSYEQYFGPGTRLTVT.

The chain recombines TRBV19 with TRBJ2-2; no reliable D call. This CDR3 is built from 15 residues. Trimming took off 3 bases at V and 3 bases at J, with 11 bases between the two ends. Germline V lookup: CDR1 LNHDA, CDR2 SQIVND (reference sequence). The CDR3 nucleotides are TGTGCCAGTAGTATTCGGCAGACATACACCGGGGAGCTGTTTTTT. As protein: CASSIRQTYTGELFF.

The chain carries TRBV19 and TRBJ1-2; D is uncertain. In germline, CDR1 is LNHDA, CDR2 SQIVND (reference sequence). The V end lost 10 bases, the J end lost 8 bases, and 17 bases lay between the germline ends. The CDR3 is made up of 12 amino acids. Here the CDR3 reads CAIGGQLAGYTF. CDR3 sequence (DNA): TGTGCCATTGGCGGGCAGCTTGCGGGCTACACCTTC.

This chain connects TRBV11-2 to TRBJ1-2, with 12 nucleotides matching TRBD1. V was pared by 5 bases and J by 7 bases, with 11 bases of the junction left unmatched. The CDR3 consists of 16 residues. Germline V CDR1 and CDR2: SGHAT, FQNNGV. DNA for the CDR3: TGTGCCAGCAGCGCAGCCGGGACAGGGGGCGACGGTGGCTACACCTTC. Residues: CASSAAGTGGDGGYTF.

The chain joins TRBV5-4 to TRBJ1-2; 9 bases line up with TRBD1. Per the germline V gene, CDR1 is SGHNT and CDR2 is YYREEE (reference sequence). V lost 0 bases, J lost 7 bases, and 7 bases stayed unmatched. The CDR3 runs to 15 residues. This CDR3 reads CASSLALGTGIGYTF. The CDR3 DNA sequence: TGTGCCAGCAGCTTGGCCCTAGGGACAGGGATTGGCTACACCTTC.

Only a few counts were recorded for this clone. The rearrangement uses TRBV7-9 and TRBJ2-7; possibly TRBD2 for D (6 bases). The CDR3 length is 11 residues. Trimming took 11 bases from V and 8 from J, leaving 16 bases between them. The germline gives CDR1 SEHNR, CDR2 FQNEAQ (reference sequence). Here the CDR3 reads CACQRVGQQYF. For the CDR3, the DNA is TGTGCCTGCCAGCGGGTAGGACAGCAGTACTTC.

This clone was counted a few times. The chain links TRBV4-1 to TRBJ1-3; D gene unclear. This CDR3 region has 17 residues. Deletions cut 4 bases from V and 0 bases from J, with 16 bases between. Germline CDR1 reads MGHRA; CDR2 reads YSYEKL. CDR3 region: CASSRGGLVLSGNTIYF. The CDR3 bases are TGCGCCAGCAGCCGCGGAGGATTGGTCCTCTCTGGAAACACCATATATTTT.

This clone has just a few counts. The chain couples TRBV7-2 to TRBJ2-1; tentative D call: TRBD1 (6 bases). Germline V gene lookup returns CDR1 SGHTA and CDR2 FQGNSA. The ends were cut back, 2 bases at V and 2 bases at J, with 13 bases in the middle. The length of the CDR3 is 16 residues. CDR3 nucleotide sequence: TGTGCCAGCAGCTTAATGGGACATGGAACCTACAATGAGCAGTTCTTC. It yields the protein CASSLMGHGTYNEQFF.

This clone was seen only once. The rearrangement joins TRBV4-1 to TRBJ1-4, with 8 positions matching TRBD1. Germline CDR1 reads MGHRA; CDR2 reads YSYEKL. The CDR3 spans 15 residues. J lost 0 bases, V lost 6 bases, and 3 bases had no gene match. The CDR3 nucleotides read TGCGCCAGCAGGTGGACAGGGACAACTAATGAAAAACTGTTTTTT. Amino acids: CASRWTGTTNEKLFF.

The J gene is TRBJ2-3, the V gene TRBV30, with 10 bases identical to TRBD2. Looked up from germline, CDR1 is GTSNPN and CDR2 is SVGIG (reference sequence). J gave up 4 bases and V 0 bases, and 16 bases lay outside the gene matches. The CDR3 is 19 amino acids. The CDR3 region is CAWSVFRLAGAPGADTQYF. The DNA of the CDR3 is TGTGCCTGGAGTGTATTTCGGCTAGCGGGGGCCCCGGGTGCAGATACGCAGTATTTT.

V usage is TRBV5-1 and J usage is TRBJ2-1; 11 positions match TRBD1. Per germline, CDR1 SGHRS and CDR2 YFSETQ. V was pared by 0 bases and J by 7 bases, with 3 bases of the junction left unmatched. This CDR3 has 15 residues. In DNA form, the CDR3 reads TGCGCCAGCAGCTTGGATGGGGACAGGGGGAATGAGCAGTTCTTC. Amino acid sequence: CASSLDGDRGNEQFF. The whole variable domain, remainder taken from reference TRBV5-1 and TRBJ2-1, is KAGVTQTPRYLIKTRGQQVTLSCSPISGHRSVSWYQQTPGQGLQFLFEYFSETQRNKGNFPGRFSGRQFSNSRSEMNVSTLELGDSALYLCASSLDGDRGNEQFFGPGTRLTVL.

This clone was found once. The J gene is TRBJ1-4, the V gene TRBV15, with 7 bases aligning to TRBD1. Trimming cost V 1 base and J 4 bases; bases outside gene matches: 6. This CDR3 spans 16 amino acids. Germline values: CDR1 LNHNV, CDR2 YYDKDF (reference sequence). DNA of the CDR3: TGTGCCACCAGCAGAGTGGCCGGGACAGATAATGAAAAACTGTTTTTT. Residues: CATSRVAGTDNEKLFF.

This chain connects TRBV18 to TRBJ1-5; possibly TRBD1 for D (6 bases). Trimming stripped 3 bases from V and 3 bases from J, with 12 bases between. Germline CDR1 KGHSH, CDR2 LQKENI. This CDR3 has 15 amino acids. The CDR3 is CASSPQQGNNQPQHF. The DNA of the CDR3 is TGTGCCAGCTCACCGCAACAGGGTAACAATCAGCCCCAGCATTTT.